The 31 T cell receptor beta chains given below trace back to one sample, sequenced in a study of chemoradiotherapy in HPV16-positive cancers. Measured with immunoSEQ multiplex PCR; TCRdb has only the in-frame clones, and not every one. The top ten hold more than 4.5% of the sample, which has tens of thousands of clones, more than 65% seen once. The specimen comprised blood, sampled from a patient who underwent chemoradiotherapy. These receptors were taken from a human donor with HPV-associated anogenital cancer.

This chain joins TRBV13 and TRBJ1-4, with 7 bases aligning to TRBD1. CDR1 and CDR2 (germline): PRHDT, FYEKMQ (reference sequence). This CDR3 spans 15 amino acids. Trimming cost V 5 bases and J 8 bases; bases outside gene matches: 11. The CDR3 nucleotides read TGTGCCAGCAGCGCAAGCGACAGGGTTCGCGAAAAACTGTTTTTT. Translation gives CASSASDRVREKLFF.

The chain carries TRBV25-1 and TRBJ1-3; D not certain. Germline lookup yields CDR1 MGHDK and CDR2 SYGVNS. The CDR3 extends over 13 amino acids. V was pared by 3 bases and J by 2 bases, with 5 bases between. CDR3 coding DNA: TGTGCCAGCAGTGAGGGAACTGGAAACACCATATATTTT. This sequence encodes CASSEGTGNTIYF. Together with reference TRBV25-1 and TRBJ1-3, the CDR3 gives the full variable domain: EADIYQTPRYLVIGTGKKITLECSQTMGHDKMYWYQQDPGMELHLIHYSYGVNSTEKGDLSSESTVSRIRTEHFPLTLESARPSHTSQYLCASSEGTGNTIYFGEGSWLTVV.

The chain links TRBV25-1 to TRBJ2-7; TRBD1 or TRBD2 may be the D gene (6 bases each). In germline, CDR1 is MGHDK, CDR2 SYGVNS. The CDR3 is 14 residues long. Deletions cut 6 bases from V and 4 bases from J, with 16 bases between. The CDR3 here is CASRGAGSGYEQYF. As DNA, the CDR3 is TGTGCCAGCAGGGGGGCGGGGTCCGGTTACGAGCAGTACTTC.

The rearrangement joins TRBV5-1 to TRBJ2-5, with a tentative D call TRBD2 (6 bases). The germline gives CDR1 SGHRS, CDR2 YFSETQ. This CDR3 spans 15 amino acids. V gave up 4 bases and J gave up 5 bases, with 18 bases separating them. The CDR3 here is CASSLTGTAGETQYF. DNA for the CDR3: TGCGCCAGCAGCCTTACCGGGACTGCGGGGGAGACCCAGTACTTC.

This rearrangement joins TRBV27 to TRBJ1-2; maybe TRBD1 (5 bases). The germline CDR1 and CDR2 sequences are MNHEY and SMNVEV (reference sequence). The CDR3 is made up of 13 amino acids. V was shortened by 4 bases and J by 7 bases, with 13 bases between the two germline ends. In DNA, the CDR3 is TGTGCCAGCAGTTCACTGTTGAGGGGTGGCTACACCTTC. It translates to CASSSLLRGGYTF.

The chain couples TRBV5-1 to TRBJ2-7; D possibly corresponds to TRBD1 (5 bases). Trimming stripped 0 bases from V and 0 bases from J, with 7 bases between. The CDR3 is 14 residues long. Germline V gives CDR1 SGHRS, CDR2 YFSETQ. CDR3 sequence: CASSLEQVSYEQYF. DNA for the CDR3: TGCGCCAGCAGCTTGGAACAGGTCTCCTACGAGCAGTACTTC.

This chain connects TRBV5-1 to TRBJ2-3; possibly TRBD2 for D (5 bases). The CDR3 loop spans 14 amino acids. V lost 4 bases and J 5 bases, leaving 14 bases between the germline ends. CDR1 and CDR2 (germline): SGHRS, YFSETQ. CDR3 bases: TGCGCCAGCAGCCCGACCGGGATCGAAGATACGCAGTATTTT. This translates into CASSPTGIEDTQYF.

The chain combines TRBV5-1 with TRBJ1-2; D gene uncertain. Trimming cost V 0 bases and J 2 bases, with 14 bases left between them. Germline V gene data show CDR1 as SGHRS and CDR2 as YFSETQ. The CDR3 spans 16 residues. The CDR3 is CASSLGPGSQNYGYTF. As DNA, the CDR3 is TGCGCCAGCAGCTTGGGCCCCGGGTCCCAAAACTATGGCTACACCTTC.

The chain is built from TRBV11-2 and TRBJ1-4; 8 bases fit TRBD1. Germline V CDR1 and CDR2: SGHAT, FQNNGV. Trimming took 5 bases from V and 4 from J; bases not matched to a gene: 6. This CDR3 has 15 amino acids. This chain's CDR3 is CASSRDRGNNEKLFF. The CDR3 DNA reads TGTGCCAGCAGCCGTGACAGGGGCAATAATGAAAAACTGTTTTTT. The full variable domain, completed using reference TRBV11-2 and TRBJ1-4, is EAGVAQSPRYKIIEKRQSVAFWCNPISGHATLYWYQQILGQGPKLLIQFQNNGVVDDSQLPKDRFSAERLKGVDSTLKIQPAKLEDSAVYLCASSRDRGNNEKLFFGSGTQLSVL.

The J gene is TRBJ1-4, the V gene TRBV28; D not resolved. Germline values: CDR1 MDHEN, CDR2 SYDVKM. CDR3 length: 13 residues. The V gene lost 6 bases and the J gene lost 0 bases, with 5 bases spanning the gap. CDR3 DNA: TGTGCCAGCAGGGACGCAACTAATGAAAAACTGTTTTTT. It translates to CASRDATNEKLFF.

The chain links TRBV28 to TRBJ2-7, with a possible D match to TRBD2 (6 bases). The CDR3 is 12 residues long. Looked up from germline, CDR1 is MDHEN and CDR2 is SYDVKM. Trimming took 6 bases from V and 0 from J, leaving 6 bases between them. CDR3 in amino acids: CASSGGSYEQYF. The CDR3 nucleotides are TGTGCCAGCAGCGGGGGCTCCTACGAGCAGTACTTC.

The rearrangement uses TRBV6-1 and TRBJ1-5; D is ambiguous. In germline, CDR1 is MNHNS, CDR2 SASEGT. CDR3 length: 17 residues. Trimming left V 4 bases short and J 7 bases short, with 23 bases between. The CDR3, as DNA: TGTGCCAGCAGTGCTAGTAAGGCAAACGGACGCTCGCAGCCCCAGCATTTT. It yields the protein CASSASKANGRSQPQHF.

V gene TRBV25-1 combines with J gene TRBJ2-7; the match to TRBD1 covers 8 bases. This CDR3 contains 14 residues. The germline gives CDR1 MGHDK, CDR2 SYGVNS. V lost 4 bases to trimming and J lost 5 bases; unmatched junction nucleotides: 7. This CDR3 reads CASSGRTGYDEQYF. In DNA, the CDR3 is TGTGCCAGCAGTGGACGGACAGGGTACGACGAGCAGTACTTC.

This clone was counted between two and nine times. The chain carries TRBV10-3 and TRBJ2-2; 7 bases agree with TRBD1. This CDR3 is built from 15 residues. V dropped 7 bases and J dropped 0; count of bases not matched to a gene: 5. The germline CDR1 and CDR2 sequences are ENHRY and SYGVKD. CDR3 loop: CAITRDRPNTGELFF. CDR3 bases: TGTGCCATCACAAGGGACAGACCGAACACCGGGGAGCTGTTTTTT.

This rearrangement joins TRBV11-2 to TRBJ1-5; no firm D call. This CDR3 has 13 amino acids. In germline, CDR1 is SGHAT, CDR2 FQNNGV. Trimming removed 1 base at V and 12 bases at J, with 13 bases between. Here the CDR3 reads CASSLGPGGLQHF. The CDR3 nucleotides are TGTGCCAGCAGCTTAGGGCCGGGAGGGCTCCAGCATTTT.

The CDR3 sequence: CASSLGLPGELFF. Written as DNA, the CDR3 is TGTGCCAGCAGCTTAGGACTTCCCGGGGAGCTGTTTTTT. The chain combines TRBV11-3 with TRBJ2-2, with unresolved D. Germline lookup yields CDR1 SGHNT and CDR2 YENEEA. This CDR3 is 13 amino acids long. Trimming pared 1 base from V and 6 bases from J, leaving 6 bases between.

The CDR3 DNA follows: TGTGCCAGCACCCCCCTCGGGGGCTCACCCCTCCACTTT. Its protein is CASTPLGGSPLHF. This rearrangement joins TRBV6-5 to TRBJ1-6; the D gene is possibly TRBD1 (6 bases). Germline CDR1 MNHEY, CDR2 SVGAGI. V lost 7 bases to trimming and J lost 10 bases, with 14 bases between them. This CDR3 has 13 amino acids.

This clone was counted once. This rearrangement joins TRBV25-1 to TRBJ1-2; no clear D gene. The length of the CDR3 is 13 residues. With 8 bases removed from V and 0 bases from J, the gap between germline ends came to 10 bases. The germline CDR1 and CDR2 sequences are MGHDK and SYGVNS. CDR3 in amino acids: CASPRTPNYGYTF. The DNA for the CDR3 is TGTGCCAGCCCCCGGACGCCTAACTATGGCTACACCTTC.

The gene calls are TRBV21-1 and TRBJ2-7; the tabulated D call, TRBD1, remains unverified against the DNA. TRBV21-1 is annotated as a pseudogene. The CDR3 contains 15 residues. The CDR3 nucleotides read TGTGCCAGCAGCAAAGCCAGGACAGAGGTTGACGAGCAGTACTTC. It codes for CASSKARTEVDEQYF.

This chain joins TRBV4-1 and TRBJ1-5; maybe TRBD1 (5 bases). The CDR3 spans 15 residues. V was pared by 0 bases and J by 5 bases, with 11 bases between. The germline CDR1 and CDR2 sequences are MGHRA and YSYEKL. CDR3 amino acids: CASSQDGGGHQPQHF. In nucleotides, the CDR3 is TGCGCCAGCAGCCAAGATGGGGGTGGGCATCAGCCCCAGCATTTT.

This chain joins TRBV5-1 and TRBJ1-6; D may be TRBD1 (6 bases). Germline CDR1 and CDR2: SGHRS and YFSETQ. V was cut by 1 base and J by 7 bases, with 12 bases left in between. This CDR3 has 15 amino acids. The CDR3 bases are TGCGCCAGCAGCTTGAAGGGCACAGGGAATTCACCCCTCCACTTT. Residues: CASSLKGTGNSPLHF.

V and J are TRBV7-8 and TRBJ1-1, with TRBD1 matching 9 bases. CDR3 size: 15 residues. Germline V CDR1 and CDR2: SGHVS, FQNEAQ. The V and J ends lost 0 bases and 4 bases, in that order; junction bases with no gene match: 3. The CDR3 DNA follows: TGTGCCAGCAGCTTAGCTGACAGGGGGAGCACTGAAGCTTTCTTT. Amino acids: CASSLADRGSTEAFF.

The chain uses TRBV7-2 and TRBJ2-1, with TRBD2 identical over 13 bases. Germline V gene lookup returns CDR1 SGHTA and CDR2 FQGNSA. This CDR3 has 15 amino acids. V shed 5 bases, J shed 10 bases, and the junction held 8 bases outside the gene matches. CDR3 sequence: CASSPTSGGAGEQFF. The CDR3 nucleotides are TGTGCCAGCAGCCCTACTAGCGGGGGGGCGGGGGAGCAGTTCTTC.

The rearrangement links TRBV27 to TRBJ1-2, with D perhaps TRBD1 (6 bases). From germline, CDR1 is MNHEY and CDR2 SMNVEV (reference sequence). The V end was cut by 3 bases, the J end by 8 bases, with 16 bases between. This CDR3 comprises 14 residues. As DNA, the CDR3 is TGTGCCAGCAGTTTGACACAGGGCAAGTTCGGCTACACCTTC. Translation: CASSLTQGKFGYTF.

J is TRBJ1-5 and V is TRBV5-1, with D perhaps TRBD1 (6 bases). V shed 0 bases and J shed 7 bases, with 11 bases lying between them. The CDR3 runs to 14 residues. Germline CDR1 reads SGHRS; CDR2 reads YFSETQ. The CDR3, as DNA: TGCGCCAGCAGCTTGGAGGGGGGTAGGCAGCCCCAGCATTTT. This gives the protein CASSLEGGRQPQHF.

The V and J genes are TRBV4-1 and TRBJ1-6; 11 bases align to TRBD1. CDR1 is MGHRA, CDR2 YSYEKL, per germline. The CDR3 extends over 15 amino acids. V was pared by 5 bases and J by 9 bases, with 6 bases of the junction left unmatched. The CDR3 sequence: CASSYGTGGISPLHF. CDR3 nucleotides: TGCGCCAGCAGCTACGGGACAGGGGGAATTTCACCCCTCCACTTT.

The DNA of the CDR3 is TGCGCCAGCAGCTTGGAAGGTTTACAGGGAGGCTCCTACGAGCAGTACTTC. It yields the protein CASSLEGLQGGSYEQYF. This rearrangement joins TRBV5-1 to TRBJ2-7; D could derive from TRBD1 or TRBD2 (6 bases each). Germline values: CDR1 SGHRS, CDR2 YFSETQ. The length of the CDR3 is 17 residues. The V gene lost 0 bases and the J gene lost 0 bases, with 16 bases spanning the gap.

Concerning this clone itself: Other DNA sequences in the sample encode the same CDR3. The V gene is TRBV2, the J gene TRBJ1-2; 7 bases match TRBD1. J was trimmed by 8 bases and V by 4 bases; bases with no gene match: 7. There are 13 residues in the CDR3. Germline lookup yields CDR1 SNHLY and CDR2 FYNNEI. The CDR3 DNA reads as TGTGCCAGCAGTGTTGGCAGGGGGGACGGCTACACCTTC. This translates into CASSVGRGDGYTF.

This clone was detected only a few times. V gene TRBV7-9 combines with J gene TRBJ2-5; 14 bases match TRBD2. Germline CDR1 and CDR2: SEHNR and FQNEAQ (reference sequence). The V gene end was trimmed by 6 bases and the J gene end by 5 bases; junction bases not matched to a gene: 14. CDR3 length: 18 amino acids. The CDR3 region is CASRRTSGGTGLLETQYF. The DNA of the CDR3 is TGTGCCAGCAGGCGGACTAGCGGGGGGACCGGCCTCCTCGAGACCCAGTACTTC. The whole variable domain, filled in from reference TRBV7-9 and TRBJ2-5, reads DTGVSQNPRHKITKRGQNVTFRCDPISEHNRLYWYRQTLGQGPEFLTYFQNEAQLEKSRLLSDRFSAERPKGSFSTLEIQRTEQGDSAMYLCASRRTSGGTGLLETQYFGPGTRLLVL.

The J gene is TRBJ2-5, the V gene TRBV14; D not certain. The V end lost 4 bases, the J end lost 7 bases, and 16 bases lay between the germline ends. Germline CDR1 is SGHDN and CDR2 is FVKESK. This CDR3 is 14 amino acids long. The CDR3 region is CASSLTSPPGTQYF. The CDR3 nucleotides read TGTGCCAGCAGCCTTACCTCCCCGCCAGGGACCCAGTACTTC. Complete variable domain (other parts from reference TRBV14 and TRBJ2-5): EAGVTQFPSHSVIEKGQTVTLRCDPISGHDNLYWYRRVMGKEIKFLLHFVKESKQDESGMPNNRFLAERTGGTYSTLKVQPAELEDSGVYFCASSLTSPPGTQYFGPGTRLLVL.

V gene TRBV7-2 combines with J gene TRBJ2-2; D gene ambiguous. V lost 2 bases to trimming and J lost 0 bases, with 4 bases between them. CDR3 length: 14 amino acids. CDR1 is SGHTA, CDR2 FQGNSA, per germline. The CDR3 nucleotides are TGTGCCAGCAGCTTATCCCCGAACACCGGGGAGCTGTTTTTT. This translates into CASSLSPNTGELFF.